The TCR beta chain described here comes from a study of radiation and T cells in renal cell carcinoma. Time point denoted: blood 4 weeks post-SBRT, at nephrectomy. Described treatment: 15 Gy SBRT to primary tumor, nephrectomy 4 weeks later. Nephrectomy followed 15 Gy stereotactic body radiation by 4 weeks. Clear cell pathology was present in this patient's renal cell carcinoma. CDR1 is SGHRS, CDR2 YFSETQ, per germline. V lost 2 bases to trimming and J lost 7 bases; unmatched junction nucleotides: 11. The CDR3 extends over 15 amino acids. This clone was observed a handful of times. Profiled with immunoSEQ multiplex PCR; TCRdb holds only in-frame clones, not every one. The table records around 100,000 clones, 84% of them present only once.

The genes are TRBV5-1 and TRBJ1-2; TRBD1 agrees at 7 bases. The source of this sequence is a man in his 60s with renal cell carcinoma. This specimen consisted of blood, obtained from a patient whose treatment included radiotherapy and nephrectomy. The CDR3 region has the DNA TGCGCCAGCAGCTTAACAGGGGCCTCCACTACTGGCTACACCTTC. It specifies CASSLTGASTTGYTF.